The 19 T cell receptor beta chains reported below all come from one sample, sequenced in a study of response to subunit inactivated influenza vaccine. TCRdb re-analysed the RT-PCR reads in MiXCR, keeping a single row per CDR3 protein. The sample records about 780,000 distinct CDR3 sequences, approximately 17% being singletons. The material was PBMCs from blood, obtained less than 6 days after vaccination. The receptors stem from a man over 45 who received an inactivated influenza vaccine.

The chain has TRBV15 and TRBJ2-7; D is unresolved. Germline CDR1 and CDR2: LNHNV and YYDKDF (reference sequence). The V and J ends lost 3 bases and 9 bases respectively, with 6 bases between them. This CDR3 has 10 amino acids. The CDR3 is CATSSQSQYF. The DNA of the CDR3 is TGTGCCACCAGCAGCCAGTCGCAGTACTTC.

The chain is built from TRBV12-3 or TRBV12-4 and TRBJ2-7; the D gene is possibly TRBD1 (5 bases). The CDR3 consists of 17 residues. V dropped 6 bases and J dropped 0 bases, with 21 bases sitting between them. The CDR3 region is CASSSSPTAHNSYEQYF. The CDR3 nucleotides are TGTGCCAGCAGCTCAAGCCCGACAGCCCATAACTCCTACGAGCAGTACTTC.

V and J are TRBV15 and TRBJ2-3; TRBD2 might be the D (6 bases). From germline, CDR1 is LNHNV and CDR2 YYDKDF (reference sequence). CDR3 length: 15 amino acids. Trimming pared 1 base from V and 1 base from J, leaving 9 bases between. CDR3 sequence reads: CATSRVGGGTDTQYF. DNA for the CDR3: TGTGCCACCAGCAGAGTGGGGGGAGGCACAGATACGCAGTATTTT.

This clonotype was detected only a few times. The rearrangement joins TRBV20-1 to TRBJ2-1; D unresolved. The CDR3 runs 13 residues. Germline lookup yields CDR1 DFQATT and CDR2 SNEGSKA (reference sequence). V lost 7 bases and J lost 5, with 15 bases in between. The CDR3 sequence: CSVTSAANNEQFF. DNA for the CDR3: TGCAGTGTCACCTCGGCTGCTAACAATGAGCAGTTCTTC.

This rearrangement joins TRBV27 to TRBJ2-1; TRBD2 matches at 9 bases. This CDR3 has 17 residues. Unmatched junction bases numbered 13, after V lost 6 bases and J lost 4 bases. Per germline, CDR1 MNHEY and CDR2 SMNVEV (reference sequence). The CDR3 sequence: CASSRNFGTSRYNEQFF. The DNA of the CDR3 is TGTGCCAGCAGCCGAAACTTCGGGACTAGCAGGTACAATGAGCAGTTCTTC.

CDR3 DNA sequence: TGCGCCAGCAGCCAAGAGTTAACGAGCGAGCAGTACTTC. It specifies CASSQELTSEQYF. The V and J genes are TRBV4-3 and TRBJ2-7; no clear D gene. Trimming removed 0 bases from V and 6 bases from J, with 9 bases in between. The germline V gene encodes CDR1 LGHNA and CDR2 YSLEER. The CDR3 is made up of 13 amino acids.

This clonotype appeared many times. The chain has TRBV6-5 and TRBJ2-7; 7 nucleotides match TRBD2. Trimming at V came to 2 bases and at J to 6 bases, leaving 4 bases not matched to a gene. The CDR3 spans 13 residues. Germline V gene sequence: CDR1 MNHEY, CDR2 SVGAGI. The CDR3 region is CASSYVGGSEQYF. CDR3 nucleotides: TGTGCCAGCAGTTACGTGGGGGGGAGCGAGCAGTACTTC.

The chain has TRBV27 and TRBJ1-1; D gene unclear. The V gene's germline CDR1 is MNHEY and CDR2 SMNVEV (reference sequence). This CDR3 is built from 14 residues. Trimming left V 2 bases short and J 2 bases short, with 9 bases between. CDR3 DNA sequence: TGTGCCAGCAGTTTAAGACAAATTAACACTGAAGCTTTCTTT. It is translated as CASSLRQINTEAFF.

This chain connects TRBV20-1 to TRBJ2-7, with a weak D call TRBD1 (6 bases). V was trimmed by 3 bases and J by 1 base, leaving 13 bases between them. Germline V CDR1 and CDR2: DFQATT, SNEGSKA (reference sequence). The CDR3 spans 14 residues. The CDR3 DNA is TGCAGTGCTAGCGATCAGGGGAATTCCTACGAGCAGTACTTC. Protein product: CSASDQGNSYEQYF.

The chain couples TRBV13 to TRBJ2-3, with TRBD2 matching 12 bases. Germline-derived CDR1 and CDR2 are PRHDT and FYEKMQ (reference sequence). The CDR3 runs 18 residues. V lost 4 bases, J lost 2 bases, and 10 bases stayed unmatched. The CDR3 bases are TGTGCCAGCAGCTCCCGGACCGGACTAGCGGGACCCACAGATACGCAGTATTTT. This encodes CASSSRTGLAGPTDTQYF.

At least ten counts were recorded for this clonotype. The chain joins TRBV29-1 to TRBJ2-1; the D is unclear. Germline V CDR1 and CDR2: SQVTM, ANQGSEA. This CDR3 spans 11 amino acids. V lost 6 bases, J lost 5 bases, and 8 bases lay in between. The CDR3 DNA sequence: TGCAGCGTGCGCAAACACAATGAGCAGTTCTTC. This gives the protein CSVRKHNEQFF.

CDR3 nucleotides: TGCGCCAGCAGCTTGGGGGCTGGGGGACAGCTCTACGAGCAGTACTTC. Translation gives CASSLGAGGQLYEQYF. The V gene is TRBV5-1, the J gene TRBJ2-7, with 7 bases that match TRBD1. Trimming removed 0 bases from V and 3 bases from J; junction bases left unmatched: 9. This CDR3 comprises 16 residues. In germline, CDR1 is SGHRS, CDR2 YFSETQ.

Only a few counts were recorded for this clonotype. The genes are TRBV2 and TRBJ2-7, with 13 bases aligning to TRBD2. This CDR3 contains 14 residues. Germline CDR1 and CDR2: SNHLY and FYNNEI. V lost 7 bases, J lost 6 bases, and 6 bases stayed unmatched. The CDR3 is CASIGLAGVAEQYF. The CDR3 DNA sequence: TGTGCCAGCATCGGACTAGCGGGGGTTGCCGAGCAGTACTTC. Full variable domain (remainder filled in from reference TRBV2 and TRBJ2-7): EPEVTQTPSHQVTQMGQEVILRCVPISNHLYFYWYRQILGQKVEFLVSFYNNEISEKSEIFDDQFSVERPDGSNFTLKIRSTKLEDSAMYFCASIGLAGVAEQYFGPGTRLTVT.

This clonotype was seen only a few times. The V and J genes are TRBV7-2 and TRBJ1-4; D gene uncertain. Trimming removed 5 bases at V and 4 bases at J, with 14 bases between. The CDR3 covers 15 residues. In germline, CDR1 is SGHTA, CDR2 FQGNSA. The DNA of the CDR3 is TGTGCCAGCAGCCTACAAAGCTCCCATAATGAAAAACTGTTTTTT. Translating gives CASSLQSSHNEKLFF. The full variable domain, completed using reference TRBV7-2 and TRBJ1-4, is GAGVSQSPSNKVTEKGKDVELRCDPISGHTALYWYRQSLGQGLEFLIYFQGNSAPDKSGLPSDRFSAERTGGSVSTLTIQRTQQEDSAVYLCASSLQSSHNEKLFFGSGTQLSVL.

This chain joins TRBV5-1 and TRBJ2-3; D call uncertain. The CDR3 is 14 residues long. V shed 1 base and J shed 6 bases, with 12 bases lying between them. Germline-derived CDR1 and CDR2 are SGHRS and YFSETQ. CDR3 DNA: TGCGCCAGCAGCTTGTCCAGCCTAGGGGATACGCAGTATTTT. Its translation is CASSLSSLGDTQYF.

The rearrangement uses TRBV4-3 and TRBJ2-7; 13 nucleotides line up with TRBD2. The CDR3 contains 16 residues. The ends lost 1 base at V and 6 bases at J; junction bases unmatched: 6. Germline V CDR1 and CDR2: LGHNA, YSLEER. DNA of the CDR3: TGCGCCAGCAGCCAAGCCTGGACTAGCGGGAGTTTCGAGCAGTACTTC. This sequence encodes CASSQAWTSGSFEQYF.

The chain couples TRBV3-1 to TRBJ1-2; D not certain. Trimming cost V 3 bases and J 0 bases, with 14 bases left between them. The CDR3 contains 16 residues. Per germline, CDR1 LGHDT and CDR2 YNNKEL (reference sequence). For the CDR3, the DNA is TGTGCCAGCAGCCATGTTACATTTTCCGCTAACTATGGCTACACCTTC. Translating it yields CASSHVTFSANYGYTF.

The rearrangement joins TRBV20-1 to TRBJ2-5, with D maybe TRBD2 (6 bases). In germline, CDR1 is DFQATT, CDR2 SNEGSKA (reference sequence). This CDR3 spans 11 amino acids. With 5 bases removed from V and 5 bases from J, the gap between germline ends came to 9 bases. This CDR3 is CSAPRGETQYF. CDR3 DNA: TGCAGTGCTCCTCGGGGGGAGACCCAGTACTTC.

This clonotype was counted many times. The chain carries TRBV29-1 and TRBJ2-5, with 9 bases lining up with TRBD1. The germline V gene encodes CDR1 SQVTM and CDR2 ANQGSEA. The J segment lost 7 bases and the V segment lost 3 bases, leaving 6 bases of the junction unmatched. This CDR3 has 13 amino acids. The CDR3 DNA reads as TGCAGCGTTGATCGACAGGGGGAGGCGACCCAGTACTTC. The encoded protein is CSVDRQGEATQYF.